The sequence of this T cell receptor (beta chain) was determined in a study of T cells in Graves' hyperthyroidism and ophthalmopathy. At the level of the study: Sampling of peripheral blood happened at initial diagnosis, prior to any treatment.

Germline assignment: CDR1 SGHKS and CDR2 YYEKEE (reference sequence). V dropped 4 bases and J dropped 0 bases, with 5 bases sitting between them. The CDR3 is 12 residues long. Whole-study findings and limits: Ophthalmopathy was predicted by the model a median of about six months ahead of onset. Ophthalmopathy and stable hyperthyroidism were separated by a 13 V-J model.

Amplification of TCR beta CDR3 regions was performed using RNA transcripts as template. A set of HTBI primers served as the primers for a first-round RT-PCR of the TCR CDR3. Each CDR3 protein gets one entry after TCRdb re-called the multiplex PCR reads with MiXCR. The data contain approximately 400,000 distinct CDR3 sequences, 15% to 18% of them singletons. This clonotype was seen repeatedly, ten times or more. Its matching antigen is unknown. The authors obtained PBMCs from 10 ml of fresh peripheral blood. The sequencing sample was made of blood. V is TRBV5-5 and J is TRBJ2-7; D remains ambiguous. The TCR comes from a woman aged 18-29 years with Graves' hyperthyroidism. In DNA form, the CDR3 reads TGTGCCAGCAGCCCGGTCTCCTACGAGCAGTACTTC. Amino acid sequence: CASSPVSYEQYF.